The 4 T cell receptor beta chains below come from one sample, sequenced in a study of shared clonotypes between healthy human individuals. Some clones are missing from TCRdb's copy, which holds only in-frame ones; the method was immunoSEQ multiplex PCR. Of about 1 million clones in the sample, under 80% were seen once. Sequenced sample: memory CD4+ T cells sorted from blood. Subset reported: CD45RA-negative fraction. These receptors were collected from a man between 18 and 29 years old in good health.

V is TRBV25-1 and J is TRBJ1-2, with 12 bases fitting TRBD1. Trimming took 8 bases from V and 8 from J; bases not matched to a gene: 9. CDR1 and CDR2 (germline): MGHDK, SYGVNS. The CDR3 has 14 residues. The CDR3 sequence: CASDGRDRGLGYTF. The DNA of the CDR3 is TGTGCCAGCGATGGGCGGGACAGGGGGCTCGGCTACACCTTC.

The rearrangement joins TRBV30 to TRBJ1-5; the D is unclear. CDR1 is GTSNPN, CDR2 SVGIG, per germline (reference sequence). This CDR3 has 14 amino acids. Deletions cut 6 bases from V and 4 bases from J, with 16 bases between. CDR3 DNA sequence: TGTGCCTGTTCCGGTGCGGCCGGGAATCAGCCCCAGCATTTT. Its protein product is CACSGAAGNQPQHF.

This clone was picked up a small number of times. The chain employs TRBV5-1 and TRBJ1-1; no clear D. With 3 bases removed from V and 0 bases from J, the gap between germline ends came to 12 bases. This CDR3 comprises 15 residues. The germline V gene encodes CDR1 SGHRS and CDR2 YFSETQ. CDR3 amino acids: CASSYGISMNTEAFF. DNA of the CDR3: TGCGCCAGCAGCTATGGGATAAGCATGAACACTGAAGCTTTCTTT.

V and J are TRBV28 and TRBJ1-2; D is perhaps TRBD1 (5 bases). This CDR3 comprises 13 residues. Trimming pared 10 bases from V and 4 bases from J, leaving 16 bases between. Germline CDR1 reads MDHEN; CDR2 reads SYDVKM. CDR3 in amino acids: CATGNPGRYGYTF. CDR3 nucleotide sequence: TGTGCCACGGGAAATCCGGGACGCTATGGCTACACCTTC.